The sequence of this T cell receptor beta chain was determined in a study of blood T cell repertoires in COVID-19. Study summary: Whether acute or convalescent, the COVID-19 samples came from the United States, Italy and Spain. PBMCs, B-cell-depleted T cells, or T cells were the source of the cDNA or gDNA that made up the material.

Germline V lookup: CDR1 SNHLY, CDR2 FYNNEI. V shed 6 bases, J shed 1 base, and the junction held 3 bases outside the gene matches. The CDR3 has 13 residues. Profiling relied on immunoSEQ multiplex PCR, and the TCRdb table lists in-frame clones only, not all of them. Among around 200,000 clones listed, over 75% were seen once. The sequenced material came from peripheral blood. The clonotype was recovered from a woman at least 80 years old with acute or convalescent COVID-19. The chain joins TRBV2 to TRBJ2-7; 7 nucleotides match TRBD2. CDR3 in DNA: TGTGCCAGCAGGAGACTAGCATCCTACGAGCAGTACTTC. Its translation: CASRRLASYEQYF.